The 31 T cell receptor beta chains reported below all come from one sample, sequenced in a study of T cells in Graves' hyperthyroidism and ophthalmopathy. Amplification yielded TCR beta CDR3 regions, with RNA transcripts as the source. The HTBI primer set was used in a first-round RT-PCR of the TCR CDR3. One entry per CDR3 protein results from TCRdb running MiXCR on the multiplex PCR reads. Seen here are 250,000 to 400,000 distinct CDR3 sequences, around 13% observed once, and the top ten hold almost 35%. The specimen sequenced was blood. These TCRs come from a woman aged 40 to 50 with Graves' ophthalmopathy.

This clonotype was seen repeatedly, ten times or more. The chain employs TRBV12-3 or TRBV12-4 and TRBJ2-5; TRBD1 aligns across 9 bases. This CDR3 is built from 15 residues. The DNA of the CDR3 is TGTGACGGCAGTTTAGTCACAGGGGGCTTGGAGACCCAGTACTTC. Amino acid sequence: CDGSLVTGGLETQYF.

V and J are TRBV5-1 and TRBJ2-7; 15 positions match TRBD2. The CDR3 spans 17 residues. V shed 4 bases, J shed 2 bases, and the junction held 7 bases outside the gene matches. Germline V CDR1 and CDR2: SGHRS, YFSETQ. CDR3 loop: CASSPGLAGGRTYEQYF. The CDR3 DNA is TGCGCCAGCAGCCCGGGACTAGCGGGGGGCCGAACCTACGAGCAGTACTTC.

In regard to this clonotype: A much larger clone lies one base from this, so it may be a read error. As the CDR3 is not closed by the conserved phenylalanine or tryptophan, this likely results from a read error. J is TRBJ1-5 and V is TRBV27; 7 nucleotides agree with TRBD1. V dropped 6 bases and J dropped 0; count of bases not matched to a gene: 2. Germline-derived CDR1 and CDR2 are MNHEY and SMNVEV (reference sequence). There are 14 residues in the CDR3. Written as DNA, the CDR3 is TGTGCCAGCAGCAGGGGGAGTAGCAATCAGCCCCAGCATCTT. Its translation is CASSRGSSNQPQHL.

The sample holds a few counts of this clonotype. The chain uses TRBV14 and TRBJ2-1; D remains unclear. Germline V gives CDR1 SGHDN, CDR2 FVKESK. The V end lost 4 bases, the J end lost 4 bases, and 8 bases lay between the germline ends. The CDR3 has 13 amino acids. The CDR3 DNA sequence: TGTGCCAGCAGCCCCGACCAGTACAATGAGCAGTTCTTC. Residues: CASSPDQYNEQFF.

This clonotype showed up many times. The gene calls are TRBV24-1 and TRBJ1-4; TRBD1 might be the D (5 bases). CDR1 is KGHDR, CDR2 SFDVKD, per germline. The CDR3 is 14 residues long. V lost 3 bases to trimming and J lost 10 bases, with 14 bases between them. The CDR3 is CATSDPGREGKLFF. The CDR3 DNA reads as TGTGCCACCAGTGATCCAGGGCGGGAGGGAAAACTGTTTTTT.

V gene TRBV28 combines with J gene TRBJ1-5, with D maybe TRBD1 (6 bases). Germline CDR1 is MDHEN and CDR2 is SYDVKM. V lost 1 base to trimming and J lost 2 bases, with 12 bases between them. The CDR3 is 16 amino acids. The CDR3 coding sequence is TGTGCCAGCAGTTTATTCAGGGGAGGGGGCAATCAGCCCCAGCATTTT. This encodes CASSLFRGGGNQPQHF.

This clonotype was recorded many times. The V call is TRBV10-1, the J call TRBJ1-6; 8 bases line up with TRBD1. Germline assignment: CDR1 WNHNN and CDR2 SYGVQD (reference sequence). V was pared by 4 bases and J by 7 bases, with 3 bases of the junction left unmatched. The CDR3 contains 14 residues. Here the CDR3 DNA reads TGCGCCAGCAGTGTTTCAGGGGGCAATTCACCCCTCCACTTT. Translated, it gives CASSVSGGNSPLHF.

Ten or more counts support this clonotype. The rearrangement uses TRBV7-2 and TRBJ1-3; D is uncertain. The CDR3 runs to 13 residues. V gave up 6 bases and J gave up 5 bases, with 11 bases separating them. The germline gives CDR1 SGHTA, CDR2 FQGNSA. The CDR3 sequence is CASRETRRNTIYF. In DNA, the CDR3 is TGTGCCAGCAGAGAAACAAGGAGAAACACCATATATTTT.

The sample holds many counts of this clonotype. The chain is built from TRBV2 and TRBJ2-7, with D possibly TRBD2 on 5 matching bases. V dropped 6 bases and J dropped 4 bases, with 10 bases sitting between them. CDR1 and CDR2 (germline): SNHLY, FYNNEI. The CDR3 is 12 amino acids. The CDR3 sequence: CASRVSAYEQYF. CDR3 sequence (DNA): TGTGCCAGCAGGGTTAGCGCTTACGAGCAGTACTTC.

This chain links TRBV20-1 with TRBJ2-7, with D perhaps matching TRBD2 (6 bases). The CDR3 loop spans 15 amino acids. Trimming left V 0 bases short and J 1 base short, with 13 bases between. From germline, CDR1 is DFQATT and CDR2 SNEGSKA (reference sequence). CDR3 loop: CSARDRGGKSYEQYF. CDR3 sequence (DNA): TGCAGTGCTAGAGATCGTGGCGGGAAATCCTACGAGCAGTACTTC.

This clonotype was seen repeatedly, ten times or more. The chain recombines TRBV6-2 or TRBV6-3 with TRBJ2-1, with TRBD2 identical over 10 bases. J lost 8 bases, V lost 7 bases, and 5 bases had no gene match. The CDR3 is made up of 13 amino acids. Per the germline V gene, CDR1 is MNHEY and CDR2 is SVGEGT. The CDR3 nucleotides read TGTGCCAGCAAGGGAAGCGGGAGGGATGAGCAGTTCTTC. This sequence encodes CASKGSGRDEQFF.

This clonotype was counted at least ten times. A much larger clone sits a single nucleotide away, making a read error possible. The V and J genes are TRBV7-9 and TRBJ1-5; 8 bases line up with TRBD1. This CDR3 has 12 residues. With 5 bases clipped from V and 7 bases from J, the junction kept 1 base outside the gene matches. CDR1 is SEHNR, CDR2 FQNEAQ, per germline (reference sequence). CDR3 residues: CASSGQGQPQHF. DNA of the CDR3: TGTGCCAGCAGCGGACAGGGACAGCCCCAGCATTTT.

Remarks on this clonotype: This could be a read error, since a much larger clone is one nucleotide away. The CDR3 nucleotides are TGTGCCATCAGGGGGGCTAGCTCCTACGATGAGCAGTTCTTC. Encoded protein: CAIRGASSYDEQFF. The V gene is TRBV10-3, the J gene TRBJ2-1; D might be TRBD1 (6 bases). The germline V gene encodes CDR1 ENHRY and CDR2 SYGVKD. The CDR3 length is 14 residues.

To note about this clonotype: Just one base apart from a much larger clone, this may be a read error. CDR3 protein: CASRTSGGGGTYEQFF. In nucleotides, the CDR3 is TGTGCCAGCCGGACTAGCGGGGGAGGCGGCACCTACGAGCAGTTCTTC. The V gene is TRBV27, the J gene TRBJ2-7; 13 bases are a match to TRBD2. Judging by the DNA end, TRBJ2-1 fits better; the J call may be wrong. Germline V gives CDR1 MNHEY, CDR2 SMNVEV (reference sequence). CDR3 length equals 16 residues.

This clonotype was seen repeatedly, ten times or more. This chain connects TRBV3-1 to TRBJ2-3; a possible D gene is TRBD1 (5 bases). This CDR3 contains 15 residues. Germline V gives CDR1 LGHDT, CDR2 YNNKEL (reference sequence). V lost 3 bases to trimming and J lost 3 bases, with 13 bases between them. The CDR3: CASSHGASGTDTQYF. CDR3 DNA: TGTGCCAGCAGCCATGGGGCTTCTGGGACAGATACGCAGTATTTT.

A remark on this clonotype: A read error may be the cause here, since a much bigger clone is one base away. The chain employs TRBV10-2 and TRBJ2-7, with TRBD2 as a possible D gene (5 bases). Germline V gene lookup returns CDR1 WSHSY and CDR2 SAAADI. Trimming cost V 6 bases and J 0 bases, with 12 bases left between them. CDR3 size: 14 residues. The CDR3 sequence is CASRYGMDSYEQYF. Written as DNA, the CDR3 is TGCGCCAGCAGATACGGGATGGACTCCTACGAGCAGTACTTC.

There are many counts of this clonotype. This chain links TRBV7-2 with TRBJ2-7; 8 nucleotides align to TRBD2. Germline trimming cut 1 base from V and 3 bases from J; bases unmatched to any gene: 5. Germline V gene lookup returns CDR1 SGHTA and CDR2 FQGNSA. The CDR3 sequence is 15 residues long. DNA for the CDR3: TGTGCCAGCAGCTTAGACGCGGGGGGCTTCTACGAGCAGTACTTC. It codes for CASSLDAGGFYEQYF.

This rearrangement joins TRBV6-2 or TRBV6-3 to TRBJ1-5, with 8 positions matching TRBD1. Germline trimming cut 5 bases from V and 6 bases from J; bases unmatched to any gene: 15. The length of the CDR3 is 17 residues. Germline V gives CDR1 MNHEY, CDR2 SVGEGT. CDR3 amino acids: CASSVRGLGAKRQPQHF. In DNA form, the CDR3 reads TGTGCCAGCAGTGTCAGGGGGCTTGGGGCAAAGCGTCAGCCCCAGCATTTT.

CDR3 region: CASSGGDLPRYEQYF. Here the CDR3 DNA reads TGCGCCAGCAGCGGGGGGGACCTTCCCCGCTACGAGCAGTACTTC. V gene TRBV5-1 combines with J gene TRBJ2-7; TRBD2 matches 7 bases. CDR3 length: 15 residues. The junction had 10 bases not matched to a gene; V was cut back by 4 bases and J by 3 bases. Germline loops: CDR1 SGHRS, CDR2 YFSETQ.

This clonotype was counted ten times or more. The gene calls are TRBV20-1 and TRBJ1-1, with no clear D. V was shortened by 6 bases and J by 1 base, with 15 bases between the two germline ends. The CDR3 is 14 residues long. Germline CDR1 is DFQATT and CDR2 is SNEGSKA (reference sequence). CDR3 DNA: TGCAGTGCGAGTCCCGCGGGGAGGAACACTGAAGCTTTCTTT. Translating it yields CSASPAGRNTEAFF.

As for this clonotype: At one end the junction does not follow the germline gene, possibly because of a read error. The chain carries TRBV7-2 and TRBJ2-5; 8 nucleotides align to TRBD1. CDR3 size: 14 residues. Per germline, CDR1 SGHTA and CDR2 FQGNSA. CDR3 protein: CASSPGQVGPARDF. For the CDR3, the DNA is TGTGCCAGCAGCCCGGGACAGGTTGGGCCCGCGCGGGACTTC.

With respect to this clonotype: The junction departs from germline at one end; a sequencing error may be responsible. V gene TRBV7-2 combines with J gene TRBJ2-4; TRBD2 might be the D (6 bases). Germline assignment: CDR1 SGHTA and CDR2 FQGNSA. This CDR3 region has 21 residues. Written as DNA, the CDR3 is TGTGCCAGCAGCTTAAGTTTTTGGGGGACTGACAGTACGCTAGCCAAAAACGTTCAGTACTTC. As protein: CASSLSFWGTDSTLAKNVQYF. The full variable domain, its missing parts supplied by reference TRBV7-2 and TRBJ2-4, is GAGVSQSPSNKVTEKGKDVELRCDPISGHTALYWYRQSLGQGLEFLIYFQGNSAPDKSGLPSDRFSAERTGGSVSTLTIQRTQQEDSAVYLCASSLSFWGTDSTLAKNVQYFGAGTRLSVL.

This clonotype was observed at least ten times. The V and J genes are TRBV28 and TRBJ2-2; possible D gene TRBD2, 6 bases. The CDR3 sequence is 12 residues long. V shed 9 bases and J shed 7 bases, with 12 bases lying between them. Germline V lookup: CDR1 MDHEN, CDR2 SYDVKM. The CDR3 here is CASRRAGGELFF. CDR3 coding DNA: TGTGCCAGTCGGAGGGCCGGCGGGGAGCTGTTTTTT.

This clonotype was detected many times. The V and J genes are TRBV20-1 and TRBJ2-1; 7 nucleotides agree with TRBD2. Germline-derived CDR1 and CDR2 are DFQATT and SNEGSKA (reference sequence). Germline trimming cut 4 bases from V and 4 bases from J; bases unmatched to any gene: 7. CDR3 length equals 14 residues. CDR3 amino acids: CSAKAGSGYNEQFF. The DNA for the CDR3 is TGCAGTGCTAAAGCGGGAAGCGGGTACAATGAGCAGTTCTTC.

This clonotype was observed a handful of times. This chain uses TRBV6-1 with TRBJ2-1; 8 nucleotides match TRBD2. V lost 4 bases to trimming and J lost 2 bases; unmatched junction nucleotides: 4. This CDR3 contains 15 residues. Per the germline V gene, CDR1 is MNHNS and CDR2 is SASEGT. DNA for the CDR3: TGTGCCAGCAGTGGCGTCGGGAGGGCCTACAATGAGCAGTTCTTC. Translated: CASSGVGRAYNEQFF.

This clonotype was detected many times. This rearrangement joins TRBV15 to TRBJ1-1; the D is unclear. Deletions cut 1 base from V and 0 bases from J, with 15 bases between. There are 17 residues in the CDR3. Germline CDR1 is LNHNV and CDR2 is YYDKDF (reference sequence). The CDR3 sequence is CATSRGASAGVNTEAFF. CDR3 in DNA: TGTGCCACCAGCAGAGGTGCTTCCGCGGGCGTGAACACTGAAGCTTTCTTT.

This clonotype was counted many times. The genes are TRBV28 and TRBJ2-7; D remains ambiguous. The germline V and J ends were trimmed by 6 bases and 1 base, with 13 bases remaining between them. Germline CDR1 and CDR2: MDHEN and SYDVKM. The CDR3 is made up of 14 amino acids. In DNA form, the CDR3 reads TGTGCCAGCAGCCCCCACGGGTTGTCCTACGAGCAGTACTTC. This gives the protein CASSPHGLSYEQYF.

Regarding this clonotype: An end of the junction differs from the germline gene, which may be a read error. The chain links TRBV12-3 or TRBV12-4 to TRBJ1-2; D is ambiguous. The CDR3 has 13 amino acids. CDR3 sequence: CVSSPTPNYGYTF. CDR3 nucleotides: TGTGTCAGCAGTCCAACTCCTAACTATGGCTACACCTTC.

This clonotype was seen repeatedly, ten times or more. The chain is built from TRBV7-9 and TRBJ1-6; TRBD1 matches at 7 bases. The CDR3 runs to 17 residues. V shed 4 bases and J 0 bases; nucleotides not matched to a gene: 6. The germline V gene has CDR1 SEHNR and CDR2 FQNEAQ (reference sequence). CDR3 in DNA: TGTGCCAGCAGCTCGTCGGGACAGAGCTCCTATAATTCACCCCTCCACTTT. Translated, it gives CASSSSGQSSYNSPLHF.

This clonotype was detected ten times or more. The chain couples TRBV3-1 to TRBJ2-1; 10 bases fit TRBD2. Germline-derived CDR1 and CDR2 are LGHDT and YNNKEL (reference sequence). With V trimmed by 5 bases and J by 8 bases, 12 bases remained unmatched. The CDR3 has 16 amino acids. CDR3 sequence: CASSNPGLATPHEQFF. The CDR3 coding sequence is TGTGCCAGCAGCAACCCGGGACTAGCGACGCCCCATGAGCAGTTCTTC.

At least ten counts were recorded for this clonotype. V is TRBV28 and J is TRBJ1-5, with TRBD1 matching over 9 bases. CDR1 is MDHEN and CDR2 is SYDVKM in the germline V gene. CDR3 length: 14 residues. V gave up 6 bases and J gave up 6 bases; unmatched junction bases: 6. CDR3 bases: TGTGCCAGCAGGGCGGGACAGGGAAGTCAGCCCCAGCATTTT. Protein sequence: CASRAGQGSQPQHF.